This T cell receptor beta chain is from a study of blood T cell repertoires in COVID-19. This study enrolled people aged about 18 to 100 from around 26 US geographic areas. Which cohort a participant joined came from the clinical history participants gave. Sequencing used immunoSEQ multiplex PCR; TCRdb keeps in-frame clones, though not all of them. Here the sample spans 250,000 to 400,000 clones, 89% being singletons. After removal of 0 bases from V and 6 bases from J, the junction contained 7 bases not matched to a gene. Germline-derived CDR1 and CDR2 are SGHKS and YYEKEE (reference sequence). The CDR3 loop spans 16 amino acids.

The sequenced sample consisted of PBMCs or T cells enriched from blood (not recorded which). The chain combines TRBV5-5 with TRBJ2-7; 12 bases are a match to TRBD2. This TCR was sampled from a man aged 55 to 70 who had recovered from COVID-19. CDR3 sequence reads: CASSLGPTSGSLEQYF. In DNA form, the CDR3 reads TGTGCCAGCAGCTTGGGCCCGACTAGCGGGAGTCTCGAGCAGTACTTC.